Below, 30 T cell receptor beta chains from the same sample are listed, as sequenced in a study of blood T cell repertoires in COVID-19. Clones were sequenced by immunoSEQ multiplex PCR, and TCRdb holds only the in-frame ones, with some missing. The sample has about 350,000 clones; about 88% are singletons. What was sequenced was PBMCs or T cells enriched from blood (not recorded which). The receptor source for this set is a woman in her twenties or thirties who had recovered from COVID-19.

J is TRBJ1-2 and V is TRBV6-6; 7 bases match TRBD1. The ends lost 5 bases at V and 4 bases at J; junction bases unmatched: 13. This CDR3 has 16 amino acids. Per the germline V gene, CDR1 is MNHNY and CDR2 is SVGAGI (reference sequence). CDR3 DNA sequence: TGTGCCAGCAGTCCCGCTCCGCAGACAGGGAGCTATGGCTACACCTTC. It yields the protein CASSPAPQTGSYGYTF.

This clone was counted between two and nine times. V and J are TRBV4-1 and TRBJ2-7; TRBD1 agrees at 7 bases. J gave up 2 bases and V 4 bases, and 8 bases lay outside the gene matches. The CDR3 sequence is 15 residues long. Germline V gene sequence: CDR1 MGHRA, CDR2 YSYEKL. The CDR3 nucleotides read TGCGCCAGCAGCCCAAAGCGACAGGGAACCTACGAGCAGTACTTC. Residues: CASSPKRQGTYEQYF.

J is TRBJ1-1 and V is TRBV19, with 9 bases lining up with TRBD1. This CDR3 is 15 amino acids long. From germline, CDR1 is LNHDA and CDR2 SQIVND (reference sequence). V gave up 4 bases and J gave up 0 bases; unmatched junction bases: 3. The CDR3 loop reads CASSKGTGLNTEAFF. CDR3 coding DNA: TGTGCCAGTAGTAAGGGGACAGGGTTGAACACTGAAGCTTTCTTT.

In the case of this clone: Germline is not matched at one junction end, which may reflect a read error. The chain employs TRBV7-7 and TRBJ2-1; D not resolved. Per germline, CDR1 SSHAT and CDR2 FNYEAQ (reference sequence). The CDR3 sequence is 15 residues long. The CDR3 sequence: CASSEQSTAYNEQFF. The CDR3 region has the DNA TGTGCTAGCAGCGAACAGAGCACGGCCTACAATGAGCAGTTCTTC.

The chain has TRBV2 and TRBJ1-6; no clear D gene. Trimming stripped 9 bases from V and 7 bases from J, with 13 bases between. Germline CDR1 and CDR2: SNHLY and FYNNEI. The CDR3 is 13 residues long. CDR3 sequence: CASAAQRNSPLHF. The CDR3 DNA is TGTGCCAGTGCCGCCCAGAGGAATTCACCCCTCCACTTT.

V is TRBV19 and J is TRBJ2-7, with D possibly matching TRBD2 (6 bases). The CDR3 runs 15 residues. CDR1 is LNHDA, CDR2 SQIVND, per germline (reference sequence). V lost 1 base, J lost 3 bases, and 13 bases lay in between. This CDR3 is CASSIALAAGYEQYF. The DNA of the CDR3 is TGTGCCAGTAGTATAGCTTTAGCGGCGGGCTACGAGCAGTACTTC.

The chain couples TRBV7-9 to TRBJ1-1; D call uncertain. Germline CDR1 and CDR2: SEHNR and FQNEAQ (reference sequence). The ends were cut back, 5 bases at V and 6 bases at J, with 7 bases in the middle. The CDR3 spans 11 residues. CDR3 region: CASSAISEAFF. In DNA, the CDR3 is TGTGCCAGCAGCGCGATATCTGAAGCTTTCTTT. Filled out from reference TRBV7-9 and TRBJ1-1, the complete variable domain reads DTGVSQNPRHKITKRGQNVTFRCDPISEHNRLYWYRQTLGQGPEFLTYFQNEAQLEKSRLLSDRFSAERPKGSFSTLEIQRTEQGDSAMYLCASSAISEAFFGQGTRLTVV.

The chain combines TRBV11-2 with TRBJ2-5, with 10 bases that match TRBD2. There are 14 residues in the CDR3. Germline CDR1 reads SGHAT; CDR2 reads FQNNGV. The trim removed 6 bases at V and 4 bases at J, leaving 5 bases unmatched. CDR3 bases: TGTGCCAGCAGAATAGCGGGGGGCGTAGAGACCCAGTACTTC. It translates to CASRIAGGVETQYF. Combining the CDR3 with reference TRBV11-2 and TRBJ2-5 gives the whole variable domain EAGVAQSPRYKIIEKRQSVAFWCNPISGHATLYWYQQILGQGPKLLIQFQNNGVVDDSQLPKDRFSAERLKGVDSTLKIQPAKLEDSAVYLCASRIAGGVETQYFGPGTRLLVL.

This chain connects TRBV5-1 to TRBJ2-7; 9 bases are shared with TRBD1. The CDR3 spans 18 residues. CDR1 is SGHRS and CDR2 is YFSETQ in the germline V gene. The V and J ends lost 4 bases and 5 bases, in that order; junction bases with no gene match: 19. CDR3 protein: CASSLEGYATGGSHEQYF. CDR3 in DNA: TGCGCCAGCAGCCTGGAGGGTTATGCGACAGGGGGTTCCCACGAGCAGTACTTC. The complete variable domain, with remaining parts taken from reference TRBV5-1 and TRBJ2-7, reads KAGVTQTPRYLIKTRGQQVTLSCSPISGHRSVSWYQQTPGQGLQFLFEYFSETQRNKGNFPGRFSGRQFSNSRSEMNVSTLELGDSALYLCASSLEGYATGGSHEQYFGPGTRLTVT.

The chain employs TRBV4-2 and TRBJ1-6; D is ambiguous. Germline V gene data show CDR1 as LGHNA and CDR2 as YNFKEQ. This CDR3 has 16 amino acids. Trimming left V 0 bases short and J 7 bases short, with 13 bases between. The CDR3 loop is CASSQEMDWGNSPLHF. CDR3 in DNA: TGTGCCAGCAGCCAAGAGATGGACTGGGGAAATTCACCCCTCCACTTT.

In its sample, this clone was seen once. The chain employs TRBV6-1 and TRBJ2-1; TRBD2 might be the D (6 bases). The CDR3 contains 12 residues. Trimming stripped 2 bases from V and 10 bases from J, with 9 bases between. Germline V gene data show CDR1 as MNHNS and CDR2 as SASEGT. CDR3 residues: CASSELAPEQFF. The CDR3 DNA reads as TGTGCCAGCAGTGAACTAGCGCCCGAGCAGTTCTTC.

The chain joins TRBV30 to TRBJ1-5; the D is unclear. Germline CDR1 reads GTSNPN; CDR2 reads SVGIG (reference sequence). The CDR3 is made up of 14 amino acids. V dropped 3 bases and J dropped 7 bases, with 16 bases sitting between them. In nucleotides, the CDR3 is TGTGCCTGGAGCACGGGGTTGCTTGGACAGCCCCAGCATTTT. This sequence encodes CAWSTGLLGQPQHF.

The chain joins TRBV6-4 to TRBJ2-1, with 9 bases fitting TRBD2. The V gene end was trimmed by 2 bases and the J gene end by 5 bases; junction bases not matched to a gene: 4. The CDR3 has 15 amino acids. Germline loops: CDR1 MRHNA, CDR2 SNTAGT. In DNA form, the CDR3 reads TGTGCCAGCAGTGACAGCGGGACTAGCCACAATGAGCAGTTCTTC. Protein: CASSDSGTSHNEQFF.

J is TRBJ1-2 and V is TRBV28, with TRBD1 matching over 7 bases. V shed 5 bases, J shed 1 base, and the junction held 4 bases outside the gene matches. Per the germline V gene, CDR1 is MDHEN and CDR2 is SYDVKM. The CDR3 has 14 residues. Here the CDR3 reads CASSRGQFNYGYTF. For the CDR3, the DNA is TGTGCCAGCAGTCGGGGACAGTTTAACTATGGCTACACCTTC.

This clone showed up just once. The chain is built from TRBV13 and TRBJ2-1; D remains unclear. Germline CDR1 is PRHDT and CDR2 is FYEKMQ (reference sequence). This CDR3 spans 14 amino acids. V lost 1 base, J lost 7 bases, and 11 bases lay in between. The CDR3 bases are TGTGCCAGCAGCTTAGCTGAGGTTAGTAATGAGCAGTTCTTC. It specifies CASSLAEVSNEQFF.

This clone showed up just once. The chain couples TRBV6-5 to TRBJ2-1, with D perhaps matching TRBD1 (5 bases). The CDR3 length is 14 residues. Trimming took 2 bases from V and 6 from J, leaving 11 bases between them. CDR1 and CDR2 from the germline V gene are MNHEY and SVGAGI. The CDR3 is CASSYESRANEQFF. DNA for the CDR3: TGTGCCAGCAGTTACGAATCCAGGGCCAATGAGCAGTTCTTC.

The rearrangement links TRBV28 to TRBJ1-1; TRBD1 might be the D (6 bases). This CDR3 contains 14 residues. Germline CDR1 reads MDHEN; CDR2 reads SYDVKM. The germline V and J ends were trimmed by 6 bases and 0 bases, with 11 bases remaining between them. The CDR3 spells CASRSQGMNTEAFF. CDR3 DNA: TGTGCCAGCAGATCCCAGGGGATGAACACTGAAGCTTTCTTT.

The chain combines TRBV4-1 with TRBJ2-3; 7 bases line up with TRBD2. The CDR3 runs 16 residues. The J segment lost 0 bases and the V segment lost 3 bases, leaving 6 bases of the junction unmatched. Germline CDR1 MGHRA, CDR2 YSYEKL. The CDR3 here is CASSQELAPSTDTQYF. CDR3 DNA sequence: TGCGCCAGCAGCCAGGAACTAGCGCCTAGCACAGATACGCAGTATTTT.

The genes are TRBV16 and TRBJ1-3; D gene unclear. The CDR3 is 12 amino acids. V was pared by 1 base and J by 4 bases, with 2 bases between. CDR1 and CDR2 from the germline V gene are KGHSY and FQNENV. CDR3 amino acids: CASSQLGNTIYF. DNA of the CDR3: TGTGCCAGCAGCCAATTAGGAAACACCATATATTTT.

J is TRBJ2-1 and V is TRBV20-1; tentative D call: TRBD1 (6 bases). CDR1 and CDR2 from the germline V gene are DFQATT and SNEGSKA (reference sequence). The CDR3 totals 14 residues. V was shortened by 3 bases and J by 8 bases, with 17 bases between the two germline ends. CDR3 in amino acids: CSASSGAPGDEQFF. The CDR3 DNA reads as TGCAGTGCTAGTTCCGGGGCCCCAGGGGATGAGCAGTTCTTC.

This clone was picked up one time. V gene TRBV7-2 combines with J gene TRBJ2-2, with 13 bases aligning to TRBD2. Trimming removed 5 bases from V and 8 bases from J; junction bases left unmatched: 8. Germline V lookup: CDR1 SGHTA, CDR2 FQGNSA. The length of the CDR3 is 16 residues. The CDR3 nucleotides read TGTGCCAGCAGCATTGGACTAGCGGGGGCCGGGGGGGAGCTGTTTTTT. Its protein is CASSIGLAGAGGELFF.

The table lists this clone with a few counts. Written as DNA, the CDR3 is TGTGCCAGTAATGTCGGGATGGCGCAGCCCCAGCATTTT. It specifies CASNVGMAQPQHF. V gene TRBV19 combines with J gene TRBJ1-5, with D unclear. CDR3 length: 13 residues. Trimming shortened V by 7 bases and J by 7 bases, and 14 bases separated the two germline ends. Germline V gives CDR1 LNHDA, CDR2 SQIVND (reference sequence).

The genes are TRBV19 and TRBJ2-7, with D tentatively TRBD1 (6 bases). V lost 4 bases to trimming and J lost 4 bases, with 11 bases between them. CDR1 LNHDA and CDR2 SQIVND come from the germline V gene (reference sequence). The CDR3 spans 13 residues. CDR3 DNA sequence: TGTGCCAGTAGTAAGACAGGCGCTTACGAGCAGTACTTC. Encoded protein: CASSKTGAYEQYF.

The V call is TRBV29-1, the J call TRBJ1-5; D remains unclear. CDR1 is SQVTM, CDR2 ANQGSEA, per germline. The V end was cut by 6 bases, the J end by 5 bases, with 14 bases between. The CDR3 is 13 residues long. CDR3 nucleotides: TGCAGCGTCGGACTAGGCAGCGATCAGCCCCAGCATTTT. This sequence encodes CSVGLGSDQPQHF.

V and J are TRBV10-3 and TRBJ2-7, with 13 bases that match TRBD2. V shed 4 bases, J shed 0 bases, and the junction held 0 bases outside the gene matches. Germline-derived CDR1 and CDR2 are ENHRY and SYGVKD. The CDR3 is made up of 15 amino acids. The CDR3 loop is CAISGLAGGSYEQYF. The CDR3 region has the DNA TGTGCCATCAGTGGACTAGCGGGAGGCTCCTACGAGCAGTACTTC.

J is TRBJ2-7 and V is TRBV10-1, with D unresolved. The V gene's germline CDR1 is WNHNN and CDR2 SYGVQD (reference sequence). The CDR3 sequence is 15 residues long. Trimming shortened V by 0 bases and J by 1 base, and 10 bases separated the two germline ends. The CDR3 protein is CASSESIAGSYEQYF. CDR3 nucleotide sequence: TGCGCCAGCAGTGAGTCGATCGCAGGATCCTACGAGCAGTACTTC.

The V gene is TRBV5-1, the J gene TRBJ2-3, with 10 bases matching TRBD1. The length of the CDR3 is 14 residues. CDR1 SGHRS and CDR2 YFSETQ come from the germline V gene. V dropped 4 bases and J dropped 3; count of bases not matched to a gene: 2. The CDR3 region is CASSRDRGTDTQYF. CDR3 nucleotides: TGCGCCAGCAGCCGGGACAGGGGAACAGATACGCAGTATTTT.

The chain has TRBV29-1 and TRBJ1-2; D unclear. Trimming left V 4 bases short and J 7 bases short, with 16 bases between. Germline CDR1 and CDR2: SQVTM and ANQGSEA. The CDR3 runs to 13 residues. CDR3 amino acids: CSVAPGRSGGYTF. CDR3 in DNA: TGCAGCGTTGCTCCCGGGAGGTCTGGTGGCTACACCTTC.

This clone was seen just once. The rearrangement uses TRBV27 and TRBJ1-6, with D maybe TRBD1 (5 bases). Germline loops: CDR1 MNHEY, CDR2 SMNVEV (reference sequence). V shed 3 bases and J shed 4 bases, with 13 bases lying between them. CDR3 length: 16 residues. DNA for the CDR3: TGTGCCAGCAGTTTGCGGGGGACGCAATATAATTCACCCCTCCACTTT. It yields the protein CASSLRGTQYNSPLHF.

The J gene is TRBJ1-5, the V gene TRBV11-2; 8 bases map to TRBD1. Germline assignment: CDR1 SGHAT and CDR2 FQNNGV. This CDR3 has 16 residues. Losses at the gene ends were 4 bases for V and 2 bases for J; bases not matched to a gene: 7. This CDR3 reads CASSWHRGLCNQPQHF. The CDR3 region has the DNA TGTGCCAGCAGCTGGCACAGGGGGTTGTGCAATCAGCCCCAGCATTTT.